These 20 T cell receptor beta chains were sequenced from one sample in a study of cytomegalovirus exposure and HLA in healthy donors. Primers included in the PCR were 60 Vbeta and 13 Jbeta primers. Only in-frame clones appear in the TCRdb table, and some are missing; sequencing was by immunoSEQ multiplex PCR. Here the sample spans some 110,000 clones, 81% being singletons. The sequenced material came from PBMCs. Source of these receptors: a woman under 40 in good health and CMV-seronegative.

The V call is TRBV30, the J call TRBJ2-5; D perhaps matches TRBD1 (6 bases). The DNA end is more similar to TRBJ2-7, so the J call may be wrong. Germline CDR1 GTSNPN, CDR2 SVGIG (reference sequence). This CDR3 is 13 amino acids long. The CDR3 nucleotides read TGTGCCTGTGAGACAGGTTCATCCTACGAGCAGTACTTC. Protein: CACETGSSYEQYF.

V and J are TRBV7-2 and TRBJ2-7; D is uncertain. V shed 4 bases and J shed 8 bases, with 15 bases lying between them. Germline CDR1 is SGHTA and CDR2 is FQGNSA. The CDR3 covers 13 residues. The DNA of the CDR3 is TGTGCCAGCAGCTCGTCAGGAATCACCCAGCAGTACTTC. Amino acids: CASSSSGITQQYF.

The chain couples TRBV5-6 to TRBJ2-5; weak D call: TRBD2 (6 bases). Germline CDR1 reads SGHDT; CDR2 reads YYEEEE. CDR3 size: 15 residues. The V gene lost 4 bases and the J gene lost 3 bases, with 16 bases spanning the gap. Here the CDR3 reads CASSTAGTPKETQYF. DNA of the CDR3: TGTGCCAGCAGCACGGCGGGGACGCCTAAAGAGACCCAGTACTTC.

As to this clone: Compared with germline, one end of the junction differs, possibly owing to a read error. V and J are TRBV6-5 and TRBJ1-5, with D perhaps TRBD1 (5 bases). Per germline, CDR1 MNHEY and CDR2 SVGAGI. This CDR3 spans 14 amino acids. CDR3 loop: CASSAGQGNRPQHF. For the CDR3, the DNA is TGTGCCAGCTCCGCGGGGCAGGGAAATCGGCCCCAGCATTTT.

The chain links TRBV2 to TRBJ2-6, with 8 bases identical to TRBD1. Germline assignment: CDR1 SNHLY and CDR2 FYNNEI. The J segment lost 2 bases and the V segment lost 4 bases, leaving 4 bases of the junction unmatched. This CDR3 is built from 16 residues. The CDR3 DNA is TGTGCCAGCAGTGGACAGGGGATTGCTGGGGCCAACGTCCTGACTTTC. Translating it yields CASSGQGIAGANVLTF.

The CDR3 loop is CASSSGQGWYGYTF. CDR3 DNA sequence: TGTGCCAGCAGTTCCGGACAGGGATGGTATGGCTACACCTTC. This chain joins TRBV27 and TRBJ1-2; 8 bases are a match to TRBD1. The germline V gene has CDR1 MNHEY and CDR2 SMNVEV (reference sequence). This CDR3 contains 14 residues. Trimming at V came to 4 bases and at J to 5 bases, leaving 6 bases not matched to a gene.

This clone was detected only once. The CDR3 region is CATSRGQLANTGELFF. CDR3 nucleotide sequence: TGTGCCACCAGCAGAGGACAGCTAGCGAACACCGGGGAGCTGTTTTTT. This rearrangement joins TRBV15 to TRBJ2-2; TRBD1 is a possible D gene (5 bases). The V gene's germline CDR1 is LNHNV and CDR2 YYDKDF (reference sequence). The CDR3 consists of 16 residues. V was shortened by 1 base and J by 0 bases, with 9 bases between the two germline ends.

V gene TRBV7-6 combines with J gene TRBJ2-2; D perhaps matches TRBD2 (6 bases). CDR1 and CDR2 (germline): SGHVS, FNYEAQ. The CDR3 is 18 residues long. The V end lost 3 bases, the J end lost 1 base, and 18 bases lay between the germline ends. CDR3 sequence reads: CASSFSPGGTLNTGELFF. The CDR3 DNA reads as TGTGCCAGCAGCTTTTCCCCGGGCGGGACCTTGAACACCGGGGAGCTGTTTTTT. Supplemented by reference TRBV7-6 and TRBJ2-2, the full variable domain reads GAGVSQSPRYKVTKRGQDVALRCDPISGHVSLYWYRQALGQGPEFLTYFNYEAQQDKSGLPNDRFSAERPEGSISTLTIQRTEQRDSAMYRCASSFSPGGTLNTGELFFGEGSRLTVL.

This chain connects TRBV9 to TRBJ1-2, with D tentatively TRBD1 (6 bases). Germline V CDR1 and CDR2: SGDLS, YYNGEE. V lost 0 bases and J 7 bases, leaving 13 bases between the germline ends. The CDR3 totals 14 residues. The CDR3 region is CASSVAAQGSGYTF. CDR3 bases: TGTGCCAGCAGCGTAGCGGCACAGGGTAGTGGCTACACCTTC.

The chain has TRBV28 and TRBJ1-2, with 7 positions matching TRBD1. This CDR3 region has 13 residues. V shed 5 bases and J 6 bases; nucleotides not matched to a gene: 6. The germline V gene has CDR1 MDHEN and CDR2 SYDVKM. CDR3 DNA sequence: TGTGCCAGCAGTCACAGGGGCCCCCATGGCTACACCTTC. Translated, it gives CASSHRGPHGYTF.

The chain joins TRBV14 to TRBJ2-1, with 7 bases aligning to TRBD2. CDR3 length equals 13 residues. J was trimmed by 8 bases and V by 1 base; bases with no gene match: 2. The germline CDR1 and CDR2 sequences are SGHDN and FVKESK. The CDR3 spells CASSQGGGYEQFF. The DNA of the CDR3 is TGTGCCAGCAGCCAAGGCGGGGGATATGAGCAGTTCTTC. The variable domain in full, completed from reference TRBV14 and TRBJ2-1, reads EAGVTQFPSHSVIEKGQTVTLRCDPISGHDNLYWYRRVMGKEIKFLLHFVKESKQDESGMPNNRFLAERTGGTYSTLKVQPAELEDSGVYFCASSQGGGYEQFFGPGTRLTVL.

The chain links TRBV28 to TRBJ2-5; 9 nucleotides align to TRBD2. Germline CDR1 is MDHEN and CDR2 is SYDVKM. This CDR3 spans 15 amino acids. Germline trimming cut 4 bases from V and 4 bases from J; bases unmatched to any gene: 7. Here the CDR3 reads CASSYSGSSRETQYF. CDR3 sequence (DNA): TGTGCCAGCAGTTATAGCGGGAGTTCAAGAGAGACCCAGTACTTC.

V usage is TRBV18 and J usage is TRBJ2-2; TRBD2 might be the D (6 bases). The CDR3 totals 16 residues. The V and J ends lost 1 base and 8 bases respectively, with 17 bases between them. The germline V gene encodes CDR1 KGHSH and CDR2 LQKENI. The CDR3 reads CASSPRGTFTGGELFF. The DNA of the CDR3 is TGTGCCAGCTCACCACGAGGGACTTTTACGGGAGGGGAGCTGTTTTTT. The full variable domain, completed using reference TRBV18 and TRBJ2-2, is NAGVMQNPRHLVRRRGQEARLRCSPMKGHSHVYWYRQLPEEGLKFMVYLQKENIIDESGMPKERFSAEFPKEGPSILRIQQVVRGDSAAYFCASSPRGTFTGGELFFGEGSRLTVL.

This clone was observed a few times. The genes are TRBV5-1 and TRBJ1-5; the match to TRBD1 covers 8 bases. The CDR3 sequence is 18 residues long. Germline CDR1 and CDR2: SGHRS and YFSETQ. After removal of 2 bases from V and 0 bases from J, the junction contained 10 bases not matched to a gene. The CDR3 is CASSFPGQDINSNQPQHF. In DNA form, the CDR3 reads TGCGCCAGCAGCTTCCCGGGACAGGACATCAATAGCAATCAGCCCCAGCATTTT.

V is TRBV28 and J is TRBJ2-4; 8 positions agree with TRBD1. Germline V lookup: CDR1 MDHEN, CDR2 SYDVKM. The CDR3 sequence is 13 residues long. V shed 1 base, J shed 8 bases, and the junction held 1 base outside the gene matches. In DNA form, the CDR3 reads TGTGCCAGCAGTTTATCGGACAGGGACATTCAGTACTTC. Protein product: CASSLSDRDIQYF.

V gene TRBV27 combines with J gene TRBJ2-1; D possibly corresponds to TRBD2 (7 bases). Trimming stripped 2 bases from V and 5 bases from J, with 13 bases between. Germline values: CDR1 MNHEY, CDR2 SMNVEV (reference sequence). The CDR3 totals 15 residues. CDR3 region: CASSLPGGWNNEQFF. CDR3 in DNA: TGTGCCAGCAGTTTACCGGGGGGCTGGAACAATGAGCAGTTCTTC.

A remark on this clone: Sequence at one end of the junction differs from germline and may be a read error. The same CDR3 also results from other DNA sequences found in this sample. V usage is TRBV19 and J usage is TRBJ2-1; 7 bases map to TRBD1. The CDR3 loop spans 15 amino acids. The germline V gene has CDR1 LNHDA and CDR2 SQIVND (reference sequence). Here the CDR3 reads CASNQPGGSYNEQFF. Here the CDR3 DNA reads TGCGCCAGTAACCAACCAGGGGGATCCTACAATGAGCAGTTCTTC.

The J gene is TRBJ2-1, the V gene TRBV7-8; TRBD1 aligns across 9 bases. The CDR3 contains 15 residues. Germline V gene data show CDR1 as SGHVS and CDR2 as FQNEAQ. V was pared by 4 bases and J by 4 bases, with 5 bases of the junction left unmatched. CDR3 protein: CASSSRDRVYNEQFF. The CDR3 bases are TGTGCCAGCAGCTCCCGGGACAGGGTATACAATGAGCAGTTCTTC.

V usage is TRBV6-1 and J usage is TRBJ2-7, with TRBD2 matching 12 bases. Trimming removed 6 bases from V and 6 bases from J; junction bases left unmatched: 9. Per the germline V gene, CDR1 is MNHNS and CDR2 is SASEGT. This CDR3 has 15 residues. The CDR3 is CASSRRTSGISEQYF. DNA of the CDR3: TGTGCCAGCAGCCGAAGGACTAGCGGGATTAGCGAGCAGTACTTC.

The J gene is TRBJ2-1, the V gene TRBV7-9, with D tentatively TRBD2 (6 bases). V was clipped by 5 bases and J by 2 bases, with 16 bases between them. Germline values: CDR1 SEHNR, CDR2 FQNEAQ (reference sequence). The CDR3 is made up of 16 amino acids. The CDR3 region has the DNA TGTGCCAGCAGCCTCCAGCACGGGGGTCCCTACAATGAGCAGTTCTTC. Translating it yields CASSLQHGGPYNEQFF.